This TCR beta chain comes out of a study of cytomegalovirus exposure and HLA in healthy donors (dated by TCRdb to about 2017). Study-wide context: An earlier analysis of several hundred of the donors reported 250 to 300 Gb of sequence data and 100 million to 140 million unique TCR beta sequences from about 200 million T cells. Roughly five DR-DQ haplotypes were treated as single units for association and clustering because of strong linkage in the cohort. Donor age, sex, ethnicity and CMV serostatus were collected together with the repertoire data. All discovery cohort repertoires had been generated using a single sequencing platform. The number of typed donors differed by locus: about 629-630 for A, B, C, DRB1 and DQB1; about 520 for DQA1; 606 for DPA1; and roughly 450 for DPB1. Among some 400 genotyped donors of the cohort, an average of approximately 240,000 unique TCR beta nucleotide sequences was sequenced per donor, of which about 19% were non-productive. Of the 300 to 450 genotyped donors, approximately 80% fell in the genetic ancestry cluster associated with self-reported Caucasian donors. The aim of the study was to test whether cataloging public T cell receptors could identify signatures of past pathogen exposure. The study combined high-throughput TCR immunosequencing, statistical association of individual TCRs with disease status, and machine learning to predict cytomegalovirus infection status. To study patterns of TCR occurrence, a later analysis re-analyzed previously published TCR beta repertoires from 550 to 800 donors and added high-resolution HLA genotyping. In the later analysis, no new phenotypic data were used to find candidate immune exposures; instead, reliance was placed on TCR beta sequences and their occurrence across donors. In an earlier analysis of a few hundred of the donors, high-throughput TCR beta sequencing was used to judge whether each TCR beta V gene segment behaved as functional or pseudogenic. An early release covering roughly 600 HLA-typed donors comprised 300 to 350 gigabases of sequencing data and roughly 86 million unique TCR sequences. Both class I and class II loci were covered by HLA typing, at four-digit resolution. A later genetic analysis took genome-wide SNP genotypes for about three fifths of the 666 donors and used that subset as a discovery cohort. The study profiled the T cell repertoires of more than 500 subjects by immunosequencing and related them to cytomegalovirus serostatus. In addition to the first cohort of approximately 670 subjects, a separate validation cohort of 130 or so different subjects was used.

Libraries came from the immunoSEQ multiplex PCR assay. The multiplex PCR relied on a mix of 60 forward primers for TCR Vbeta segments and 13 reverse primers for TCR Jbeta segments. The CDR3 region of rearranged TCR beta genes was amplified from genomic DNA by a multiplex PCR assay. Amplified TCR beta libraries were sequenced as 87-base-pair reads on the Illumina HiSeq System. As for the original processing: A later analysis tallied roughly 76 million unique TCR beta chains across the 666 repertoires, and around 9.9 million of those chains were shared by two or more donors. Raw reads were error-corrected and collapsed into unique sequences by a nearest-neighbor algorithm in which closely related sequences were merged to remove PCR and sequencing errors. V, D and J gene segments were assigned by aligning CDR3 sequences to IMGT reference sequences. For a sequence to be retained, a match of at least six nucleotides was required to both a V gene segment and a J gene segment. Rearrangements were classified as productive when the CDR3 lacked stop codons and remained in frame with V and J, and all other rearrangements were classified as non-productive. Following IMGT convention, CDR3 was defined as the stretch from the second conserved V-encoded cysteine to the conserved J-encoded phenylalanine. In an earlier analysis of just under 600 of the donors, sequences lacking an unambiguous match to a single V gene segment were excluded. In an earlier analysis of 587 of the donors, a V segment was called functional when productive rearrangements were above 56.7%, and segregating when the standard deviation between donors exceeded 5%. A statistical classification framework was built for diagnosing cytomegalovirus status from the catalog of TCR beta chain sequences. In a later analysis, V and J genes were assigned by comparing TCR nucleotide sequences against IMGT/GENE-DB human TR gene sequences. The TCRdist pipeline was used in a later analysis to assign CDR3 sequences and most-parsimonious VDJ recombination scenarios. In a later analysis, each TCR beta chain was defined by its CDR3 amino acid sequence together with its V-gene family, and reads without a unique V-gene family were excluded. In a later analysis, nearly 600 highly shared, low-generation-probability nucleotide sequences were removed to address suspected cross-contamination and a sequencing artifact. In a later analysis, a clonal expansion index for each public chain was calculated from normalized within-repertoire ranks of inferred template counts. In a later analysis, generation probabilities were computed with a VDJ recombination model fitted to out-of-frame rearrangements, and the resulting probabilities were checked against IGoR. A later analysis scored TCR-TCR, TCR-HLA and TCR-CMV co-occurrence with hypergeometric tests, applying a repertoire-size bias correction to TCR pairs. In a later analysis, false discovery rates were estimated by permuting HLA or CMV assignments 20 times. In a later analysis, co-occurring TCRs were grouped using DBSCAN, and TCRdist sequence similarity was added for clustering within HLA-allele-positive subsets. Co-occurrence clustering excluded repertoires with fewer than 30,000 or more than 120,000 public chains, plus five with anomalous nucleotide sharing. The immuneACCESS repertoire file appears here via TCRdb, limited to in-frame rearrangements. These files lack a portion of the clones; in checked studies, under half of the deficit traces to unresolved V genes, and the cause of the others is not known. The V and J calls and clone size are taken from that table; D and trimming were inferred from the DNA. The table for this sample lists about 160,000 clones; around 86% of them were counted only once. The top ten hold 0.95% to 1% of the sample.

This clone showed up just once. This receptor's antigen is unknown. Base qualities are not recorded, but no much larger clone differs from it by a single base. CDR1 MDHEN and CDR2 SYDVKM are derived from the germline V gene. From its cysteine to its phenylalanine, the CDR3 spans 14 amino acids. Of all the DNA, just the CDR3 is kept, 42 bases in frame from base 1. V is cut by 2 bases and J by 1 base, and the space between the germline ends is 8 bases. In total, roughly 670 healthy bone marrow donors made up the cohort. At the time of sampling, every cohort member was nominally healthy, though immune exposures that went unrecorded were likely present. The donor tested CMV seropositive, placing the donor among the 289 seropositive members of the cohort. A peripheral blood sample was collected from each donor, and TCR beta sequencing was performed on peripheral blood mononuclear cells. The Qiagen DNeasy Blood Extraction Kit was used to extract genomic DNA from the blood cell samples.

General findings and caveats noted by the study authors: In a later genetic analysis, a missense DCLRE1C variant was associated with V-gene and J-gene trimming of TCR beta chains, and the association was replicated in an independent cohort. According to a later analysis, TCR association rates differed among HLA loci, with DRB1 alleles showing the most associated TCRs and HLA-C alleles showing the fewest. The presence/absence analyses assumed that sequencing depth was roughly uniform across donors, and that assumption may not be true. HLA typing was unavailable for some donors at each locus, so association tests used only the typed subset. Broadly in line with IMGT annotations, most TCR beta V segments showed up in productive rearrangements about 87% or about 30% of the time in an earlier analysis of a few hundred of the donors. Correlated functional status among segregating V segments might be attributable to linkage disequilibrium, but an unknown experimental factor could not be ruled out. A few of the identified cytomegalovirus-associated TCR beta chains were confirmed in vitro to be specific for cytomegalovirus antigens. Across donors, most TCR sequences were observed very rarely, whereas some public TCRs were present in many individuals. A later analysis associated 16,951 TCR beta sequences with specific HLA alleles at a false discovery rate of 0.05. Assigning TCR associations to individual alleles was difficult when HLA alleles, especially DR and DQ, strongly co-occurred. A further reported finding was that TCR beta sequences accurately predicted the HLA-A and HLA-B alleles for most subjects in the first cohort. In a later analysis, several top co-occurrence clusters were reported to appear linked to parvovirus B19, influenza, CMV and Epstein-Barr virus. Because counts were too low, approximately 18 rarely observed V segments, including chromosome 9 orphons, were excluded from the earlier analysis of several hundred of the donors. A later analysis found that HLA-associated TCR beta chains were more clonally expanded and had lower generation probabilities than equally common non-associated chains. In both the original and validation cohorts, the classifier was reported to diagnose cytomegalovirus status with high specificity and sensitivity. A later genetic analysis reported fewer N-insertions in productive TCRs among donors in an Asian-associated ancestry cluster than the roughly 670-donor mean. For the cohort, immune exposure information was limited to CMV serostatus. A total of around 150 TCR beta chains were listed by the study as associated with cytomegalovirus. The authors suggested that the approach could potentially be generalized to other disease states and immunological phenotypes. Because the 87-base-pair reads could not distinguish some IMGT-functional V segments, including TRBV6-2 and TRBV6-3, those segments were excluded. A cluster of highly shared sequence variants was judged likely to be a technical artifact of the sequencing pipeline. Most CMV-associated TCR beta chains appeared to be HLA-restricted in a later analysis, and the HLA associations seemed to be driven largely by CMV exposure. Only TCR beta chains were sequenced in this cohort, and the absence of alpha or paired-chain data limited detectable features.

This clonotype was obtained from a girl aged 2-9 years in good health and CMV-seropositive. The sequence links TRBV28 to TRBJ1-1, and perhaps TRBD1 as D gene, on 5 matching bases. The sequencing input was PBMCs. The CDR3 region: CASSLRGQNTEAFF. The DNA sequence is TGTGCCAGCAGTTTAAGGGGCCAGAACACTGAAGCTTTCTTT.